Listed below are T cell receptor beta chains from one sample, sequenced in a study of tumor and adjacent non-tumor tissue in lung cancer. MiXCR, run by TCRdb on the multiplex PCR reads, gives a single entry per CDR3 protein. The table includes 100,000 to 150,000 distinct CDR3 sequences, roughly 64% detected once. The specimen sequenced was lung tumor tissue. The receptors shown here come from a man aged 25-45 years with non-small cell lung cancer. The CDR3 runs from the conserved cysteine through the conserved F or W. A D gene is named only where the DNA matches it firmly. Rows give clone size only sometimes, using once, few, many, or a class for an expanded clone.

D gene,J gene,clone size,V gene,CDR3 protein,CDR3 DNA
.,TRBJ2-7,medium-sized,TRBV20-1,CSASAPTGSTYEQYF,TGCAGTGCTTCCGCACCGACAGGCAGCACTTACGAGCAGTACTTC
.,TRBJ2-2,once,TRBV6-6,CASSYSGLGELLF,TGTGCCAGCAGTTACTCGGGGCTCGGGGAGCTGCTTTTT
.,TRBJ2-1,few,TRBV12-5,CASGPDWGSYNEQFF,TGTGCTAGTGGGCCTGACTGGGGCTCCTACAATGAGCAGTTCTTC
.,TRBJ1-1,.,TRBV11-1,CVSSWTAMNTEAFF,TGTGTCAGCAGCTGGACAGCTATGAACACTGAAGCCTTCTTT
.,TRBJ1-6,.,TRBV24-1,CAASVDGDSPLHF,TGTGCCGCCAGTGTCGATGGGGATTCACCCCTCCACTTT
TRBD2,TRBJ2-3,many,TRBV20-1,CSARAGGRDTDTQYF,TGCAGTGCGCGAGCGGGGGGAAGGGACACAGATACGCAGTATTTT
.,TRBJ2-1,.,TRBV6-5,CASRERGYANEQFF,TGTGCCAGCAGAGAACGGGGATACGCGAATGAGCAGTTCTTC
TRBD1,TRBJ2-3,.,TRBV29-1,CSNAGQGLNQPQYF,TGCAGCAACGCGGGACAGGGGCTCAACCAGCCCCAGTATTTT
TRBD2,TRBJ2-6,.,TRBV11-2,CASSLGLAGGGSSGANVLTF,TGTGCCAGCAGCTTGGGACTAGCGGGAGGAGGGAGTTCTGGGGCCAACGTCCTGACTTTC
.,TRBJ2-7,.,TRBV7-9,CASLTPGTVDAFEQYF,TGTGCCAGCCTTACGCCCGGGACGGTGGATGCCTTCGAGCAGTACTTC
.,TRBJ1-5,.,TRBV20-1,CSARVWGEGDDQSQHF,TGCAGTGCTAGAGTTTGGGGGGAGGGAGACGATCAGTCCCAGCATTTT
.,TRBJ2-4,.,TRBV7-8,CASSPPRHKNIQYF,TGTGCCAGCAGCCCTCCGCGGCACAAAAACATTCAGTACTTC